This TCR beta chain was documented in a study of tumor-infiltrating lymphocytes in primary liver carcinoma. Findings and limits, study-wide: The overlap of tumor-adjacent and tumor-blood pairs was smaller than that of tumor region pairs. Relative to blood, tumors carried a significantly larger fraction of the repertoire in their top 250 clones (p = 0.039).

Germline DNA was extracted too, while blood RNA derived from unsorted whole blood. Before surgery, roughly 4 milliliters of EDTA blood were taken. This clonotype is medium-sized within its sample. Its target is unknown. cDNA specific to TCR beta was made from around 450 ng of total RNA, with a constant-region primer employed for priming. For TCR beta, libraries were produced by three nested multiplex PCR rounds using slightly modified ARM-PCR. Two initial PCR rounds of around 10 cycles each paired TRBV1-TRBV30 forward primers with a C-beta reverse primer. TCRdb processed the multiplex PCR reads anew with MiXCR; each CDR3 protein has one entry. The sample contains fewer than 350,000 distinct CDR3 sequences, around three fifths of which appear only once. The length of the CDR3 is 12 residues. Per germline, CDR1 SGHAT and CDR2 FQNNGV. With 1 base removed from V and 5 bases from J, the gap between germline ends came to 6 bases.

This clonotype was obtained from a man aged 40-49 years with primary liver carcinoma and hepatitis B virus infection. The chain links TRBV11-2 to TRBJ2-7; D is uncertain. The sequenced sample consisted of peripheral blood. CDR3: CASSLGANEQYF. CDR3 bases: TGTGCCAGCAGCTTAGGGGCTAACGAGCAGTACTTC. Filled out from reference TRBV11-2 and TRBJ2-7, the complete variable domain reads EAGVAQSPRYKIIEKRQSVAFWCNPISGHATLYWYQQILGQGPKLLIQFQNNGVVDDSQLPKDRFSAERLKGVDSTLKIQPAKLEDSAVYLCASSLGANEQYFGPGTRLTVT.